The 4 T cell receptor beta chains given below trace back to one sample, sequenced in a study of graft-versus-host responses after intestinal transplantation (dated by TCRdb to the early 2020s). These TCRs are of unknown antigen specificity. The protocol used for the library was the immunoSEQ multiplex PCR assay. The source is immuneACCESS, and TCRdb retained only in-frame sequences with V and J called. Part of the clones is not carried over; for the studies checked, unresolved V genes explain less than half of this, and the remainder is unexplained. This sample lists around 100,000 clones; 90% to 95% were detected once. The top ten clonotypes cover under 0.3% of the sample. In the paper's terms, the time point label means: cells obtained before transplantation from donor or recipient. The source material was unstimulated CD4+ T cells sorted from spleen or lymph node cells, sampled before transplant. The receptors originated from a human donor who was the organ donor for an intestinal transplant.

V and J are TRBV4-2 and TRBJ2-5; D unclear. This CDR3 is built from 15 residues. Trimming cost V 0 bases and J 5 bases, with 13 bases left between them. Germline CDR1 and CDR2: LGHNA and YNFKEQ. The CDR3 DNA reads TGTGCCAGCAGCCAAGACGTCTATAGGGATGAGACCCAGTACTTC. This sequence encodes CASSQDVYRDETQYF.

The chain recombines TRBV9 with TRBJ2-3; D is undetermined. Germline CDR1 reads SGDLS; CDR2 reads YYNGEE. The CDR3 runs 14 residues. Deletions cut 1 base from V and 5 bases from J, with 11 bases between. CDR3: CASSVSGTRDTQYF. CDR3 bases: TGTGCCAGCAGCGTAAGTGGTACAAGAGATACGCAGTATTTT.

The chain carries TRBV5-4 and TRBJ2-5; 8 bases agree with TRBD2. The J call may be incorrect, as the DNA end agrees better with TRBJ2-7. The CDR3 spans 15 residues. Germline CDR1 is SGHNT and CDR2 is YYREEE (reference sequence). The CDR3 DNA follows: TGTGCCAGCAGCTTGGCAAGCGGGAGCATCTACGAGCAGTACTTC. It codes for CASSLASGSIYEQYF.

Remarks on this clone: The junction departs from germline at one end; a sequencing error may be responsible. This sequence joins TRBV6-5 and TRBJ1-2; D possibly corresponds to TRBD1 (5 bases). There are 10 residues in the CDR3. Germline V gene sequence: CDR1 MNHEY, CDR2 SVGAGI. CDR3 residues: CASRGTGTHF. The CDR3 DNA is TGTGCCAGCAGAGGAACCGGGACCCACTTC.